The source of this TCR beta chain is a study of shared clonotypes between healthy human individuals. Findings of the study overall: Sharing across four donors was highest in naive CD4 (roughly 5%) and lowest in memory CD8 (around 0.4%).

Concerning this clone itself: The antigen remains unidentified.

V was pared by 7 bases and J by 5 bases, with 14 bases of the junction left unmatched. The length of the CDR3 is 16 residues. Germline CDR1 reads MGHDK; CDR2 reads SYGVNS. Assay: immunoSEQ multiplex PCR; the TCRdb copy retains only in-frame clones and omits some. The sample records under 130,000 clones, less than 75% being singletons. The clonotype originates from a woman aged 25 to 39 in good health. The rearrangement links TRBV25-1 to TRBJ2-5; 9 bases line up with TRBD1. The sample comprised memory CD8+ T cells sorted from blood. Indicated subset: CD45RO+ cells pooled with CCR7-negative TemRA cells. In nucleotides, the CDR3 is TGTGCCAGCACCCTGAAGGGGGACAGGGCGGGGGAGACCCAGTACTTC. This sequence encodes CASTLKGDRAGETQYF.